The sample holds one count of the clone carrying this TCR beta chain. The data originate from a study of blood T cell repertoires in COVID-19. Study overall: The study drew acute and convalescent COVID-19 samples from the United States, Italy and Spain.

Per the original methods: Reference gene primer amplification yielded estimated nucleated cell counts. Data came from immunoSEQ multiplex PCR; TCRdb stores just in-frame clones and leaves some out. The V and J calls and the clone size are those of that table, but D and trimming were determined from the DNA. The sample yields just under 85,000 clones, 85% to 90% seen once. Material: peripheral blood. This TCR was sampled from a man older than 75 with active or convalescent COVID-19.

CDR3 protein: CASTQGLNTGELFF. CDR3 nucleotide sequence: TGTGCCAGCACACAGGGGTTAAACACCGGGGAGCTGTTTTTT. The chain has TRBV27 and TRBJ2-2; TRBD1 aligns across 7 bases. Losses at the gene ends were 7 bases for V and 2 bases for J; bases not matched to a gene: 4. This CDR3 spans 14 amino acids. From germline, CDR1 is MNHEY and CDR2 SMNVEV (reference sequence).